This T cell receptor beta chain was captured by sequencing in a study of long-term antiretroviral therapy in people with HIV. Study-level results: It was observed that HIV repertoires exhibited narrower CDR3 length ranges than controls.

The authors ran the immunoSEQ assay, v3.0, at survey level. Produced via immunoSEQ multiplex PCR; TCRdb's table is partial and in-frame only. This repertoire shows around 43,000 clones, approximately 94% found once; its top ten account for approximately 2.2%. In the case of this clone: The antigen remains unidentified.

This CDR3 has 12 residues. Germline assignment: CDR1 SNHLY and CDR2 FYNNEI. The V end was cut by 6 bases, the J end by 2 bases, with 8 bases between. This clonotype was obtained from a man aged 25 to 40 with HIV. The sample consisted of unsorted PBMCs, taken around 9 years after starting antiretroviral therapy. The chain carries TRBV2 and TRBJ2-7; no definite D call. The DNA of the CDR3 is TGTGCCAGCAGCTCCGCCCCCTACGAGCAGTACTTC. The encoded protein is CASSSAPYEQYF.